These T cell receptor beta chains were read from a single sample in a study of PD-L1 blockade in urothelial cancer. Some clones are missing from TCRdb's copy, which holds only in-frame ones; the method was immunoSEQ multiplex PCR. The sample has roughly 100,000 clones, around four fifths seen once; the top ten hold approximately 8.4%. The material was PBMCs, obtained around atezolizumab (anti-PD-L1) treatment. The receptors come from a man between 65 and 85 years old with urothelial cancer. The conserved cysteine and the conserved F or W are not part of the CDR3 here. The order of the fields is V gene, CDR3 protein.

V: TRBV27; CDR3: ASTRRLAGGPDTQY
V: TRBV18; CDR3: ASSPDADLNYGYT
V: TRBV5-4; CDR3: ASSPGTGFEKLF
V: TRBV19; CDR3: ASRRQGTYSNQPQH
V: TRBV11-2; CDR3: ASSPSGTGNTQY
V: TRBV6-5; CDR3: ASSYSGVDYGYT
V: TRBV5-1; CDR3: ASSLASSGTPTDTQY
V: TRBV6-1; CDR3: ASSEALRARGYT
V: TRBV7-2; CDR3: ASSSRGARTEAF
V: TRBV10-3; CDR3: AISERQGAGMNTEAF
V: TRBV7-2; CDR3: ASSSARASDTQY
V: TRBV5-5; CDR3: ASSLSPPAQY
V: TRBV7-2; CDR3: ASTNQAGQETQY
V: TRBV27; CDR3: ASSLSGVGETQY
V: TRBV6-6; CDR3: ASRRTGGTEAF
V: TRBV19; CDR3: ASSIGTGGFNEQF
V: TRBV19; CDR3: ASSISRGQDGYT
V: TRBV5-6; CDR3: ASSSISGDEQF
V: TRBV7-2; CDR3: ASSLQLNNEQF
V: TRBV5-1; CDR3: ASSSQGGTEAF
V: TRBV25-1; CDR3: ASSDVAGANTGELF
V: TRBV11-3; CDR3: ASSVTGVSGNTIY
V: TRBV6-5; CDR3: ASSPTTGGPLF
V: TRBV7-6; CDR3: ASSLDRTDTQY
V: TRBV19; CDR3: ASSTDGRADTQY
V: TRBV15; CDR3: ATSRGSRGEKLF
V: TRBV10-3; CDR3: AISELAGGTNEQF
V: TRBV7-2; CDR3: ASSPGFSGNTIY
V: TRBV7-2; CDR3: ASSPGNYNYEQY
V: TRBV6-5; CDR3: ASSLGVQGDDEQF
V: TRBV19; CDR3: ASSISETNYGYT
V: TRBV7-8; CDR3: ASSSVRGSSGANVLT
V: TRBV10-3; CDR3: AISATGINSNEQF
V: TRBV7-3; CDR3: ASSSFLTDTQY
V: TRBV11-3; CDR3: ASTPGGGLGGELF
V: TRBV5-1; CDR3: ASSLVAGGGNEQF
V: TRBV11-2; CDR3: ASSLGAGTYEQY
V: TRBV5-4; CDR3: ASSLGQGAGFEQF
V: TRBV13; CDR3: ASSLEGAKGNTIY
V: TRBV15; CDR3: ATTSGRSYNEQF
V: TRBV15; CDR3: ATSRDTGGYYGYT
V: TRBV6-1; CDR3: ASIEVLGGGYEQY
V: TRBV13; CDR3: ASSSGRDYEQY
V: TRBV7-6; CDR3: ASSSLASGGGETQY
V: TRBV19; CDR3: ASSITPDDRVETQY
V: TRBV30; CDR3: AWSGGRAYEQY
V: TRBV6-1; CDR3: ASSPLMNTEAF
V: TRBV5-1; CDR3: ASSLLTTGYGYT
V: TRBV19; CDR3: ASSRRGAGGSQPQH
V: TRBV7-3; CDR3: ASSSTSGNGAEQF
V: TRBV5-6; CDR3: ASRRTGETGNTIY
V: TRBV6-5; CDR3: ASRRGTGDGYT
V: TRBV18; CDR3: ASSPGTGDYGYT
V: TRBV28; CDR3: ASSLRRSGGVGEKLF
V: TRBV7-9; CDR3: ASSKRDREENIQY
V: TRBV18; CDR3: ASSPPAFYEQY
V: TRBV20-1; CDR3: SAKQGNEQY
V: TRBV15; CDR3: ATSRGDSDTQY